This T cell receptor beta chain was documented in a study of T-cell memory formation after mild COVID-19. Study background: There were largely donor-specific TCR clusters. Findings and caveats of the study: Researchers found some responding clones in pre-infection memory, a sign that cross-reactive memory joined.

This clonotype was seen more than once but under ten times. Its target is not known. The 5'RACE method, run with constant-segment primers, produced TCR alpha and TCR beta cDNA libraries (carrying sample barcodes and UMIs). TCRdb independently ran MiXCR on the 5' RACE reads; one entry per CDR3 protein. The table records roughly 620,000 distinct CDR3 sequences, over 15% of them present only once. The germline gives CDR1 SGHVS, CDR2 FQNEAQ. The CDR3 covers 17 residues. V was shortened by 5 bases and J by 6 bases, with 23 bases between the two germline ends. This sequence originates from an adult woman who had mild COVID-19 (a few samples of this study predate the infection). Cell type and time point are not known. The chain carries TRBV7-8 and TRBJ2-1, with D maybe TRBD2 (5 bases). The sample taken for sequencing was PBMCs or a T cell subset sorted from them (not recorded which). The CDR3 is CASSPTLDMVAGNEQFF. Written as DNA, the CDR3 is TGTGCCAGCAGCCCCACACTAGATATGGTAGCTGGCAATGAGCAGTTCTTC.